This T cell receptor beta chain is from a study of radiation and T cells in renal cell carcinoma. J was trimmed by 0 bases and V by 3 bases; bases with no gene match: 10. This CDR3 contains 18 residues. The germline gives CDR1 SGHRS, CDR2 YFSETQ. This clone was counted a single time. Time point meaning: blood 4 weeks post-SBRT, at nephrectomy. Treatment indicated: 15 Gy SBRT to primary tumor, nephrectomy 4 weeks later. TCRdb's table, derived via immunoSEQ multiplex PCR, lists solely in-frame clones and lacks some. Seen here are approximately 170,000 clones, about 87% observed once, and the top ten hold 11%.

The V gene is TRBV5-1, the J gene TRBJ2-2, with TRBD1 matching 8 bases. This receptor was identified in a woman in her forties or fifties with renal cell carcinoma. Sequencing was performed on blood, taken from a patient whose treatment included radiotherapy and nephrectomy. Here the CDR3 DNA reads TGCGCCAGCAGCTCAGGGACAGGATCGACGACGAACACCGGGGAGCTGTTTTTT. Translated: CASSSGTGSTTNTGELFF.